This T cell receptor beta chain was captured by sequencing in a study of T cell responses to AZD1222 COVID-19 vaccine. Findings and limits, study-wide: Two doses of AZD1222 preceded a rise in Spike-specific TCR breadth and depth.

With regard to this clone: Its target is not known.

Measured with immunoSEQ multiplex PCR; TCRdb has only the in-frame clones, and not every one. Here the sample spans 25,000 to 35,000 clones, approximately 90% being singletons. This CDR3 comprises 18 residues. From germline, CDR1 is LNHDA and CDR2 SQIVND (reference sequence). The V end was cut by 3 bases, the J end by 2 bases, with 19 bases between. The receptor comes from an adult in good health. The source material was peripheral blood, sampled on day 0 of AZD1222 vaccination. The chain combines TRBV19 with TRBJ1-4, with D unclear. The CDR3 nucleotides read TGTGCCAGTAGTATGGATACAGCCTGGCGGGTGACTAATGAAAAACTGTTTTTT. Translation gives CASSMDTAWRVTNEKLFF.